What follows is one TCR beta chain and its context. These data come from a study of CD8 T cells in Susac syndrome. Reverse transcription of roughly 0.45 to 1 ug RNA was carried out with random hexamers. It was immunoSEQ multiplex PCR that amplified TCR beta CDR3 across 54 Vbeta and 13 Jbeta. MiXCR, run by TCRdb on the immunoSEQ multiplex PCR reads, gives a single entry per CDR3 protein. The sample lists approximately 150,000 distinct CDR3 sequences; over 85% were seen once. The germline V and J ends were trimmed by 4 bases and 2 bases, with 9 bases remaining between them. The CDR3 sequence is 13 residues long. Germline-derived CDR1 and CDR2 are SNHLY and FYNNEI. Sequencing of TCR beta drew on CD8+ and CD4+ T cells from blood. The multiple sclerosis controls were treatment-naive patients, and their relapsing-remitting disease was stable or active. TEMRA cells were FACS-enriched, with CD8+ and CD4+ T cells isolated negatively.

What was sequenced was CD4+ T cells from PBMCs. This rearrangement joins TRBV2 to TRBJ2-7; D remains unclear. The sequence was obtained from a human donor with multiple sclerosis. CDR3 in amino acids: CASSGSGPYEQYF. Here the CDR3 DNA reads TGTGCCAGCAGTGGCTCCGGACCCTACGAGCAGTACTTC.